The clone carrying this T cell receptor beta chain has only a few counts. The antigen remains undetermined. Individually, cDNA molecules had unique molecular identifiers attached to them. MiXCR, applied by TCRdb to the 5' RACE reads, yields one record per CDR3 protein. The data hold about 26,000 distinct CDR3 sequences, with 4% to 4.5% observed a single time. This entry is derived from a study of early T cells in non-severe SARS-CoV-2 infection. Background on the study: The authors sequenced bulk RNA from unsorted whole blood, leaving chains unpaired.

The ends were cut back, 1 base at V and 6 bases at J, with 15 bases in the middle. CDR3 size: 16 residues. Germline V CDR1 and CDR2: LGHNA, YSLEER. Study-wide results and caveats: CD4 and private specificities were missed by VDJdb matching, which favored anti-spike CD8 responses.

The rearrangement joins TRBV4-3 to TRBJ1-4; D gene unclear. The sequence came from an adult who was a healthcare worker with PCR-confirmed SARS-CoV-2 infection or an uninfected control (not recorded which). Sequencing input: whole blood. The DNA for the CDR3 is TGCGCCAGCAGCCAAGTAGCGGGGAGAGCATATGAAAAACTGTTTTTT. This translates into CASSQVAGRAYEKLFF.